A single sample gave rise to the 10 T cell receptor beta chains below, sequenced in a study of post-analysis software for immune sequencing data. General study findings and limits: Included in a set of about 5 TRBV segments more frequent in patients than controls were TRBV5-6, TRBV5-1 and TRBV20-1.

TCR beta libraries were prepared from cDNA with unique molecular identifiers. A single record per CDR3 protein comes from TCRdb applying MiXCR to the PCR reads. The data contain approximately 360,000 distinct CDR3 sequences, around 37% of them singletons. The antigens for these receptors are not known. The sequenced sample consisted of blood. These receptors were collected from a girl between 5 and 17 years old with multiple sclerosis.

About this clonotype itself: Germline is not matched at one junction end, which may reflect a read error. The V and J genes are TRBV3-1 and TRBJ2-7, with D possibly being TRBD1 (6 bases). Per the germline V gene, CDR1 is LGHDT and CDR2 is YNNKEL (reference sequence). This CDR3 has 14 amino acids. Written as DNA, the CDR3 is TGTGCCTGCAGCCCGGATAGGGGGAACAACGAGCAGTACTTC. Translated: CACSPDRGNNEQYF.

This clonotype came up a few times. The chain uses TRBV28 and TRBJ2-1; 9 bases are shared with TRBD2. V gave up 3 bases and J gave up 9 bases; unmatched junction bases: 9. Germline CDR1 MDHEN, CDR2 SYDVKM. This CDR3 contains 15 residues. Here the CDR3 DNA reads TGTGCCAGCAGTTTCCGGACTGGCGGGGGGGCTGAGCAGTTCTTC. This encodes CASSFRTGGGAEQFF.

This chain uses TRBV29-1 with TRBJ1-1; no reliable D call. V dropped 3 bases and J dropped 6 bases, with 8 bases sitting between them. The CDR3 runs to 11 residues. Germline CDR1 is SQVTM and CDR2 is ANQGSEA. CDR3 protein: CSVDSQPEAFF. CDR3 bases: TGCAGCGTTGATTCCCAGCCTGAAGCTTTCTTT.

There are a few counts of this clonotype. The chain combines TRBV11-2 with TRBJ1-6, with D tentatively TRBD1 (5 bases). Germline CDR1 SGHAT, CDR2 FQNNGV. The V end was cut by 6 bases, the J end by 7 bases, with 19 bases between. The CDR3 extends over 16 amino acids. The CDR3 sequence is CASRKSGVGGNSPLHF. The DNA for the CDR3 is TGTGCCAGCAGGAAATCGGGGGTTGGGGGGAATTCACCCCTCCACTTT.

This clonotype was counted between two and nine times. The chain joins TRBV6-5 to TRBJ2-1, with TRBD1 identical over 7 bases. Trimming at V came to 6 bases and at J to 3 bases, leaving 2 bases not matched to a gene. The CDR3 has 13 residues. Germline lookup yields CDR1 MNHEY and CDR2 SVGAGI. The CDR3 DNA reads TGTGCCAGCAGCCAGGGGGTCTACAATGAGCAGTTCTTC. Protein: CASSQGVYNEQFF.

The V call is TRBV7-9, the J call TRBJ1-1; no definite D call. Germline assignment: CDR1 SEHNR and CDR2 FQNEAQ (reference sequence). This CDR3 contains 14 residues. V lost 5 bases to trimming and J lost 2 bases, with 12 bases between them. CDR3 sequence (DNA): TGTGCCAGCAGCCCCCCGGGCTCCAACACTGAAGCTTTCTTT. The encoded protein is CASSPPGSNTEAFF.

The CDR3 nucleotides read TGCGCCAGCAGTGCGGCCCGCTCTGGGGCCAACGTCCTGACTTTC. This sequence encodes CASSAARSGANVLTF. The chain couples TRBV5-1 to TRBJ2-6, with D hard to call. The CDR3 length is 15 residues. V was pared by 5 bases and J by 0 bases, with 9 bases between. CDR1 is SGHRS, CDR2 YFSETQ, per germline.

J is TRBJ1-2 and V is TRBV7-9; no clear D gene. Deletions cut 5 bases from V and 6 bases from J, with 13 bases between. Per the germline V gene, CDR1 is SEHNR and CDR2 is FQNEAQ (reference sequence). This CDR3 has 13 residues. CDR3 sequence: CASSTGEGNGYTF. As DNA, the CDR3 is TGTGCCAGCAGCACGGGAGAGGGCAATGGCTACACCTTC.

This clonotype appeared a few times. The CDR3 bases are TGCGCCAGCAGCTTATTGGGTTTTGGCACAGATACGCAGTATTTT. As protein: CASSLLGFGTDTQYF. V usage is TRBV5-1 and J usage is TRBJ2-3; D not resolved. This CDR3 has 15 amino acids. The germline V gene has CDR1 SGHRS and CDR2 YFSETQ. Trimming cost V 2 bases and J 1 base, with 11 bases left between them. The full variable domain, completed using reference TRBV5-1 and TRBJ2-3, is KAGVTQTPRYLIKTRGQQVTLSCSPISGHRSVSWYQQTPGQGLQFLFEYFSETQRNKGNFPGRFSGRQFSNSRSEMNVSTLELGDSALYLCASSLLGFGTDTQYFGPGTRLTVL.

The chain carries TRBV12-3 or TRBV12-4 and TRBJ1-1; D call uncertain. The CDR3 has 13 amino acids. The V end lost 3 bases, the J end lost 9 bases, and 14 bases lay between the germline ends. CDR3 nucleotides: TGTGCCAGCAGTTTTAACAGCAAGAGGAAAGCTTTCTTT. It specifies CASSFNSKRKAFF.